This T cell receptor beta chain is from a study of blood T cell repertoires in COVID-19. Study-level background: Samples came from the United States, Italy and Spain, spanning acute and convalescent COVID-19.

Deletions cut 3 bases from V and 5 bases from J, with 10 bases between. This CDR3 spans 13 amino acids. The germline V gene encodes CDR1 MNHNS and CDR2 SASEGT. Sequencing was performed with immunoSEQ multiplex PCR; in TCRdb, only in-frame clones are kept and a portion is missing. Among approximately 230,000 clones, around 84% were seen once, and the ten largest hold around 1.7%. Across roughly 25 US areas, participants ranged in age from about 18 to 100 years. The sample comprised PBMCs or T cells enriched from blood (not recorded which). This chain connects TRBV6-1 to TRBJ1-1; tentative D call: TRBD1 (5 bases). The receptor comes from a man aged 40-55 years who had recovered from COVID-19. CDR3 bases: TGTGCCAGCAGTGAGGTCCCAGGGACTGAAGCTTTCTTT. The encoded protein is CASSEVPGTEAFF.